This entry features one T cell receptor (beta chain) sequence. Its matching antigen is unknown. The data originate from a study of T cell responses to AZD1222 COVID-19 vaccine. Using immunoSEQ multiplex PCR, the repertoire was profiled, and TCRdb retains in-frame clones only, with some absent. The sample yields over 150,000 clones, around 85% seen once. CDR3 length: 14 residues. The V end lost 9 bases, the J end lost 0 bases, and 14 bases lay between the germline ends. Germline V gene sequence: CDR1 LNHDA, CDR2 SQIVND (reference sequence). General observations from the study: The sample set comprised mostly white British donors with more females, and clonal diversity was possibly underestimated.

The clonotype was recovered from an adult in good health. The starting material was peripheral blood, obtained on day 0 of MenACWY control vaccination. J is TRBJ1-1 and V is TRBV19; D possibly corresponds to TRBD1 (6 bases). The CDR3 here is CASGGQLMNTEAFF. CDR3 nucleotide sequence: TGTGCCAGCGGGGGGCAGCTCATGAACACTGAAGCTTTCTTT.